The rows below give T cell receptor beta chains drawn from one sample of a study of Graves' ophthalmopathy and Graves' hyperthyroidism. TCRdb recomputed calls from the multiplex PCR reads with MiXCR, one row per CDR3 protein. In the table there are under 800,000 distinct CDR3 sequences, 22% of which are singletons. The sample consisted of peripheral blood. The source is a woman between 18 and 29 years old with stable Graves' hyperthyroidism. Some clones in this sample may be carry-over from other donors' samples. The CDR3 runs from the conserved cysteine through the conserved F or W. Fields, in order: clone size, D gene, J gene, V gene, CDR3 protein, CDR3 DNA. D genes are given only for firm matches. Clone size, where shown, is once, few, many, or a class for clones that have expanded.

many | - | TRBJ1-1 | TRBV6-5 | CASSYELSHTEAFF | TGTGCCAGCAGTTATGAACTAAGCCACACTGAAGCTTTCTTT
- | - | TRBJ1-2 | TRBV7-9 | CASSLTGMGYTF | TGTGCCAGCAGCCTAACAGGGATGGGCTACACCTTC
many | TRBD2 | TRBJ2-7 | TRBV5-1 | CASSLEGLPYEQYF | TGCGCCAGCAGCTTGGAGGGACTACCCTACGAGCAGTACTTC
many | - | TRBJ1-5 | TRBV2 | CASSEEENQPQHF | TGTGCCAGCAGTGAAGAGGAAAATCAGCCCCAGCATTTT
many | - | TRBJ2-5 | TRBV15 | CASRGADQETQYF | TGTGCCTCCAGGGGGGCAGACCAAGAGACCCAGTACTTC
- | - | TRBJ2-5 | TRBV12-5 | CASGFRLQQETQYF | TGTGCTAGTGGTTTCCGACTTCAACAAGAGACCCAGTACTTC
few | - | TRBJ1-5 | TRBV29-1 | CSVEFCNQPQHF | TGCAGCGTTGAGTTCTGCAATCAGCCCCAGCATTTT
many | TRBD1 | TRBJ1-2 | TRBV5-1 | CASSLGQGWYGYTF | TGCGCCAGCAGCCTTGGACAGGGTTGGTATGGCTACACCTTC
many | TRBD2 | TRBJ2-7 | TRBV12-3/TRBV12-4 | CASSSTSGSSYEQYF | TGTGCCAGCAGTTCGACTAGCGGAAGCTCCTACGAGCAGTACTTC
many | - | TRBJ1-5 | TRBV7-3 | CASSLIRSRHNQPQHF | TGTGCCAGCAGCTTAATCCGGTCCCGGCACAATCAGCCCCAGCATTTT
many | - | TRBJ2-5 | TRBV5-1 | CASSLAPGGLETQYF | TGCGCCAGCAGCTTGGCCCCGGGGGGCCTAGAGACCCAGTACTTC
many | - | TRBJ1-1 | TRBV20-1 | CSARPAGVAFF | TGCAGTGCCCGGCCGGCAGGGGTAGCTTTCTTT
many | - | TRBJ1-2 | TRBV6-2/TRBV6-3 | CASREDSNYGYTF | TGTGCCAGCAGGGAGGACAGTAACTATGGCTACACCTTC
- | TRBD2 | TRBJ2-7 | TRBV7-9 | CASSPAGGSYEQCF | TGTGCCAGCAGCCCAGCGGGGGGATCCTACGAGCAGTGCTTC
many | - | TRBJ2-7 | TRBV13 | CASSQGRATYEQYF | TGTGCCAGCAGTCAAGGACGGGCAACCTACGAGCAATACTTC
few | - | TRBJ2-2 | TRBV20-1 | CSARDLRRGDTGELFF | TGCAGTGCTAGAGATCTTAGGCGGGGAGACACCGGGGAGCTGTTTTTT
many | TRBD2 | TRBJ2-5 | TRBV6-1 | CASSEIWTSGAQETQYF | TGTGCCAGCAGTGAAATCTGGACTAGCGGGGCTCAAGAGACCCAGTACTTC
- | TRBD2 | TRBJ2-2 | TRBV20-1 | CSAREGTGELFF | TGCAGTGCTCGGGAGGGGACCGGGGAGCTGTTTTTT
few | TRBD1 | TRBJ2-7 | TRBV27 | CASNLTSRTGGSYEQYF | TGTGCCAGCAACCTGACATCCCGGACAGGGGGGAGCTACGAGCAGTACTTC
- | TRBD1 | TRBJ2-7 | TRBV6-5 | CASSYDRDIDEQYF | TGTGCCAGCAGCTACGACAGGGATATCGACGAGCAGTACTTC
- | - | TRBJ2-3 | TRBV6-5 | CASSYAFEGGTDTQYF | TGTGCCAGCAGTTACGCCTTTGAGGGGGGCACAGATACGCAGTATTTT
- | - | TRBJ2-7 | TRBV7-2 | CASSQDYTYEQYF | TGTGCCAGCAGCCAGGACTATACCTACGAGCAGTACTTC
few | - | TRBJ1-3 | TRBV13 | CASSLGFYSGNTIYF | TGTGCCAGCAGCCTAGGCTTCTATTCTGGAAACACCATATATTTT
many | TRBD1 | TRBJ2-7 | TRBV6-5 | CASRPGQGFHEQYF | TGTGCCAGCAGGCCAGGACAGGGTTTTCACGAGCAGTACTTC
many | - | TRBJ2-5 | TRBV6-2/TRBV6-3 | CASSQERQETQYF | TGTGCCAGCAGTCAAGAACGCCAAGAGACCCAGTACTTC
many | TRBD1 | TRBJ1-1 | TRBV19 | CASTPGGYPNTEAFF | TGTGCCAGTACCCCAGGGGGCTATCCGAACACTGAAGCTTTCTTT
many | - | TRBJ1-1 | TRBV6-1 | CASSLTGESTEAFF | TGTGCCAGCAGTCTGACCGGGGAATCCACTGAAGCTTTCTTT
many | - | TRBJ1-3 | TRBV30 | CAWAAGVSGNTIYF | TGTGCCTGGGCCGCGGGGGTTTCTGGAAACACCATATATTTT
few | - | TRBJ2-7 | TRBV6-1 | CASSVEGYLEQYF | TGTGCCAGCAGTGTGGAAGGTTACCTCGAGCAGTACTTC
many | - | TRBJ1-5 | TRBV12-3/TRBV12-4 | CASAVGRSNQPQHF | TGTGCCAGCGCGGTGGGGCGTAGCAATCAGCCCCAGCATTTT
few | - | TRBJ2-2 | TRBV28 | CASGDRSRVGELFF | TGTGCCAGCGGGGATAGGAGTCGTGTCGGGGAGCTGTTTTTT
many | - | TRBJ1-1 | TRBV20-1 | CSAGGRANTEAFF | TGCAGTGCTGGGGGTAGGGCAAACACTGAAGCTTTCTTT
many | - | TRBJ1-5 | TRBV27 | CASSYGYNQPQHF | TGTGCCAGCAGTTACGGCTACAATCAGCCCCAGCATTTT
- | TRBD1 | TRBJ1-1 | TRBV6-1 | CASSEDRAGEAFF | TGTGCCAGCAGCGAAGACAGGGCAGGTGAAGCTTTCTTT
few | TRBD1 | TRBJ2-2 | TRBV28 | CASKGAGHLSRAHTGELFF | TGTGCCAGCAAGGGGGCCGGACACTTGTCTAGGGCGCACACCGGGGAGCTGTTTTTT
many | - | TRBJ1-1 | TRBV20-1 | CSARLEGVGDTEAFF | TGCAGTGCTAGGTTGGAGGGGGTGGGTGACACTGAAGCTTTCTTT
few | TRBD1 | TRBJ1-5 | TRBV15 | CATSGGSNQSQHF | TGTGCCACCTCAGGGGGGAGTAATCAGTCCCAGCATTTT
- | - | TRBJ1-1 | TRBV7-8 | CATGHEDTEACF | TGTGCCACCGGACACGAGGACACTGAAGCTTGCTTT
- | - | TRBJ1-5 | TRBV6-1 | CASSDGRLSNQPQHF | TGTGCCAGCAGTGACGGACGGCTTAGCAATCAGCCCCAGCATTTT
many | TRBD2 | TRBJ2-7 | TRBV28 | CASSLLAGGPVDEQYF | TGTGCCAGCAGTTTGCTAGCGGGAGGGCCGGTCGACGAGCAGTACTTC
- | - | TRBJ2-7 | TRBV7-6 | CASSPRSGEQYF | TGTGCCAGCAGCCCCCGGTCAGGCGAGCAGTACTTC
many | TRBD1 | TRBJ2-5 | TRBV11-1 | CASSLAYLPRQGAETQYF | TGTGCCAGCAGCTTAGCCTACCTACCCCGACAGGGGGCGGAGACCCAGTACTTC
many | - | TRBJ1-2 | TRBV12-3/TRBV12-4 | CASMGRSYGYTF | TGTGCCAGCATGGGACGGAGCTATGGCTACACCTTC
many | - | TRBJ1-6 | TRBV28 | CASHTGYNSPLHF | TGTGCCAGCCATACGGGGTATAATTCACCCCTCCACTTT
many | - | TRBJ1-5 | TRBV19 | CASTPLGGYSNQPQHF | TGTGCCAGTACTCCCCTGGGTGGTTATAGCAATCAGCCCCAGCATTTT
- | - | TRBJ2-7 | TRBV6-2/TRBV6-3 | CASSYREFYEQYF | TGTGCCAGCAGTTACCGGGAGTTCTACGAGCAGTACTTC
many | - | TRBJ2-7 | TRBV29-1 | CSVTFGGHRDTVSEQYF | TGCAGCGTCACATTCGGGGGACACCGGGACACCGTGTCTGAGCAGTACTTC
many | - | TRBJ2-7 | TRBV10-3 | CAISRNSYEQYF | TGTGCCATCAGCAGAAACTCCTACGAGCAGTACTTC
- | TRBD1 | TRBJ1-5 | TRBV13 | CASSYRQGNQPQHF | TGTGCCAGCAGCTACCGACAGGGTAATCAGCCCCAGCATTTT
- | - | TRBJ2-3 | TRBV30 | CAWSVISAGADTQYF | TGTGCCTGGAGTGTAATCTCGGCAGGGGCAGATACGCAGTATTTT
many | - | TRBJ1-2 | TRBV9 | CASSPSTGRYGYTF | TGTGCCAGCAGCCCCTCCACAGGACGCTATGGCTACACCTTC
few | - | TRBJ1-2 | TRBV19 | CASSMVTGTRERYGYTF | TGTGCCAGTAGTATGGTTACAGGGACCCGCGAACGCTATGGCTACACCTTC
- | - | TRBJ1-1 | TRBV12-3/TRBV12-4 | CASSRGADTEAFF | TGTGCCAGCAGCAGAGGGGCGGACACTGAAGCTTTCTTT
many | - | TRBJ2-7 | TRBV6-1 | CASTKGYRQYF | TGTGCCAGCACCAAGGGGTATCGGCAGTACTTC
few | TRBD1 | TRBJ1-6 | TRBV11-2 | CASRQGQASSPLHF | TGTGCCAGCAGGCAGGGACAGGCTTCTTCCCCCCTCCACTTT
many | TRBD2 | TRBJ2-7 | TRBV6-5 | CASSSAGTRSYEQYF | TGTGCCAGCAGTTCCGCCGGGACTAGGTCCTACGAGCAGTACTTC
many | TRBD2 | TRBJ2-2 | TRBV2 | CASRAGTSTGELFF | TGTGCCAGCAGAGCGGGGACCTCCACCGGGGAGCTGTTTTTT
- | - | TRBJ2-5 | TRBV28 | CASSAPTGFQETQYF | TGTGCCAGCAGTGCACCCACAGGGTTCCAAGAGACCCAGTACTTC
many | TRBD1 | TRBJ1-2 | TRBV7-3 | CASSAFAGGQDYGYTF | TGTGCCAGCAGCGCTTTCGCAGGGGGACAAGACTATGGCTACACCTTC
many | TRBD2 | TRBJ2-7 | TRBV9 | CASSGGGTSGAREQYF | TGTGCCAGCAGCGGCGGGGGGACTAGCGGGGCCCGCGAGCAGTACTTC